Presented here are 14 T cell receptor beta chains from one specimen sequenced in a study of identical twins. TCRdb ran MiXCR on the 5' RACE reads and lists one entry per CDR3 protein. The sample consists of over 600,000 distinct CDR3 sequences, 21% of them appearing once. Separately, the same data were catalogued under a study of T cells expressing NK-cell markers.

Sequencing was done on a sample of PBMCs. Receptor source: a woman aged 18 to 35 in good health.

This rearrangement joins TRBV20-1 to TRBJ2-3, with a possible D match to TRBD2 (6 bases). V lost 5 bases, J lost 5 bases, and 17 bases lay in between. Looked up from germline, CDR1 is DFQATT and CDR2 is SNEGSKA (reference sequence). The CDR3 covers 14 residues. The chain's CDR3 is CSASPPGLLDTQYF. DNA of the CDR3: TGCAGTGCTTCTCCCCCGGGACTCTTAGATACGCAGTATTTT.

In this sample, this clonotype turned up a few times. The CDR3 loop reads CASSHAPGPSGNTIYF. In DNA form, the CDR3 reads TGTGCCAGCAGCCACGCCCCGGGGCCTTCTGGAAACACCATATATTTT. The rearrangement joins TRBV3-1 to TRBJ1-3; TRBD1 is a possible D gene (5 bases). Germline V CDR1 and CDR2: LGHDT, YNNKEL (reference sequence). CDR3 length: 16 residues. V lost 3 bases, J lost 1 base, and 13 bases lay in between.

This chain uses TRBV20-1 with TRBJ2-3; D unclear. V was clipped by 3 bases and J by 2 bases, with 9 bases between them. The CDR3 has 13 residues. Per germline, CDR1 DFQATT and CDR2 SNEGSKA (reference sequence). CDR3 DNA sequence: TGCAGTGCTAGGCCTCCTAACACAGATACGCAGTATTTT. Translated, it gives CSARPPNTDTQYF.

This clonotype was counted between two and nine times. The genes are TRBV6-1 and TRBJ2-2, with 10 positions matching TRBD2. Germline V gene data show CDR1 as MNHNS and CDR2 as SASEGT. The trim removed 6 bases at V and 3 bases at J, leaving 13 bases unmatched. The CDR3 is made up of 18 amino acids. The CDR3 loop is CASRHEWVGLADTGELFF. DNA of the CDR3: TGTGCCAGCAGGCACGAGTGGGTTGGACTAGCGGACACCGGGGAGCTGTTTTTT.

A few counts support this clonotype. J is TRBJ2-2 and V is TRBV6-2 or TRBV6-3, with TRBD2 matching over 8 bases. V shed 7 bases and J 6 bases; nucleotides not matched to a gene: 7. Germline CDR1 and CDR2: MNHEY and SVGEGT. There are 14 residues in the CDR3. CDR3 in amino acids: CASKAGGSPGELFF. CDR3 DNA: TGTGCCAGCAAGGCGGGGGGATCTCCCGGGGAGCTGTTTTTT.

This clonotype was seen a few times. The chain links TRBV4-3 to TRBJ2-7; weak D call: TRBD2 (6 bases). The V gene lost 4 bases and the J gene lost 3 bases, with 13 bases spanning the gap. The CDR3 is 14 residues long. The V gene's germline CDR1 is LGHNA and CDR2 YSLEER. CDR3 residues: CASSRGMGGYEQYF. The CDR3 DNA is TGCGCCAGCAGCCGAGGGATGGGGGGCTACGAGCAGTACTTC.

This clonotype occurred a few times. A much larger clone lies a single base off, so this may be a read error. CDR3 DNA sequence: TGTGCCAGCAGCTTAGAGGTCTACGAGCAGTACTTC. It translates to CASSLEVYEQYF. The rearrangement uses TRBV7-9 and TRBJ2-7; D ambiguous. Trimming removed 1 base at V and 3 bases at J, with 4 bases between. This CDR3 has 12 amino acids. CDR1 and CDR2 (germline): SEHNR, FQNEAQ (reference sequence).

The CDR3 here is CSVSGFTNNEQFF. The CDR3 nucleotides are TGCAGTGTCTCAGGGTTTACCAACAATGAGCAGTTCTTC. V usage is TRBV20-1 and J usage is TRBJ2-1, with a possible D match to TRBD1 (5 bases). The CDR3 covers 13 residues. Germline V CDR1 and CDR2: DFQATT, SNEGSKA (reference sequence). Trimming took 7 bases from V and 5 from J, leaving 15 bases between them.

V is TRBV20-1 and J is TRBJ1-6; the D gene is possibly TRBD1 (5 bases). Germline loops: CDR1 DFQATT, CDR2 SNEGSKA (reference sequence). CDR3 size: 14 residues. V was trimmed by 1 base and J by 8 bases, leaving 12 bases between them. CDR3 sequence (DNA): TGCAGTGCTAGAGCGGGGGGACTTGATTCACCCCTCCACTTT. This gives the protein CSARAGGLDSPLHF.

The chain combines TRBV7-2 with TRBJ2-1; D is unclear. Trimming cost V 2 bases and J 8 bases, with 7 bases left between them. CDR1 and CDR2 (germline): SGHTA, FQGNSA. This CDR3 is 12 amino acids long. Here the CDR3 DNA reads TGTGCCAGCAGCTTAACGGCGTATGAGCAGTTCTTC. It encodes CASSLTAYEQFF. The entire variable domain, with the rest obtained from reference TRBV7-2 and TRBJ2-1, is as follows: GAGVSQSPSNKVTEKGKDVELRCDPISGHTALYWYRQSLGQGLEFLIYFQGNSAPDKSGLPSDRFSAERTGGSVSTLTIQRTQQEDSAVYLCASSLTAYEQFFGPGTRLTVL.

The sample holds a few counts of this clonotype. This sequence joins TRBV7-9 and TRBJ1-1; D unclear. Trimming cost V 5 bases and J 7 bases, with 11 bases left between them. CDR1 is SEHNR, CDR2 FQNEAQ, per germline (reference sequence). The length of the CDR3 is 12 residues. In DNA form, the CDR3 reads TGTGCCAGCAGCCCGAACCGAGGTGAAGCTTTCTTT. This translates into CASSPNRGEAFF.

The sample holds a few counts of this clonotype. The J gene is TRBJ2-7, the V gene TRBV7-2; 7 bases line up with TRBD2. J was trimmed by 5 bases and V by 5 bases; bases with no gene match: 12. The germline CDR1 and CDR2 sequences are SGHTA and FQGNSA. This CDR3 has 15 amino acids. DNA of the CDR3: TGTGCCAGCAGCCACTCCGCCAGCGGGAATAACGAGCAGTACTTC. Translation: CASSHSASGNNEQYF.

This CDR3 reads CSAKTFTSGSYNEQFF. Here the CDR3 DNA reads TGCAGTGCTAAAACTTTTACTAGCGGCTCCTACAATGAGCAGTTCTTC. J is TRBJ2-1 and V is TRBV20-1; TRBD2 matches 8 bases. Losses at the gene ends were 4 bases for V and 0 bases for J; bases not matched to a gene: 8. This CDR3 is 16 amino acids long. The germline CDR1 and CDR2 sequences are DFQATT and SNEGSKA (reference sequence).

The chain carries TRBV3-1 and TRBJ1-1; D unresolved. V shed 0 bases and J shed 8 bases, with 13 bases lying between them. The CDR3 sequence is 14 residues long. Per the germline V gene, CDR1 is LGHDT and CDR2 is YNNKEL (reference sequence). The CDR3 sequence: CASSQDQGLREAFF. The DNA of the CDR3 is TGTGCCAGCAGCCAAGATCAAGGGCTGCGGGAAGCTTTCTTT.